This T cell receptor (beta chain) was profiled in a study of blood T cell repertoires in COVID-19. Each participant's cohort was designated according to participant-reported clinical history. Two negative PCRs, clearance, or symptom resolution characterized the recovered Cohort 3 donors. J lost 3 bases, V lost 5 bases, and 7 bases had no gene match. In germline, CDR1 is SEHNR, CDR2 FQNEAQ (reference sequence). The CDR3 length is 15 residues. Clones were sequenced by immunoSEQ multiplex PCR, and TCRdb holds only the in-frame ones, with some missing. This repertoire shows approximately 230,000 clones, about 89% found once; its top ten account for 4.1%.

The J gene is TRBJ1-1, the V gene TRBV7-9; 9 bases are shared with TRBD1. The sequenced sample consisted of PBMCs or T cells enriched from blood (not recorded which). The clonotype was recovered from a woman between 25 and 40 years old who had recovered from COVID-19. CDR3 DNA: TGTGCCAGCAGCCCCTACAGGGGGCGGGACACTGAAGCTTTCTTT. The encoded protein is CASSPYRGRDTEAFF.